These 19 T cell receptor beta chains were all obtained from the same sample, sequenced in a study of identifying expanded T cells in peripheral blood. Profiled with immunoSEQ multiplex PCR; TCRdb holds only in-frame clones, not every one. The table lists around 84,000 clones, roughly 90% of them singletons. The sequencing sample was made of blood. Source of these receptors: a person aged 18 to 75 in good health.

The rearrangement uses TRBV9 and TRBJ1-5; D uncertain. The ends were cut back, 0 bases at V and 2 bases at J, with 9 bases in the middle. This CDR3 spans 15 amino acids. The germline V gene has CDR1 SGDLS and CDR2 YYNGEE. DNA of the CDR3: TGTGCCAGCAGCGTAGCTTGGGGAGGCAATCAGCCCCAGCATTTT. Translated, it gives CASSVAWGGNQPQHF.

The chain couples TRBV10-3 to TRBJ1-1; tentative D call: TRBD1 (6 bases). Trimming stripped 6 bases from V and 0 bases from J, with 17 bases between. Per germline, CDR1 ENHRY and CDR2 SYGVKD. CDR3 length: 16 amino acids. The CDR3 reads CAISATGWGMNTEAFF. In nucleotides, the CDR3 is TGTGCCATCAGCGCCACAGGGTGGGGAATGAACACTGAAGCTTTCTTT.

CDR3 protein: CASTPSLVLNTEAFF. CDR3 sequence (DNA): TGCGCCAGCACCCCAAGCTTGGTACTTAACACTGAAGCTTTCTTT. The rearrangement links TRBV4-1 to TRBJ1-1; D gene ambiguous. V shed 7 bases and J shed 2 bases, with 17 bases lying between them. Germline V CDR1 and CDR2: MGHRA, YSYEKL. The CDR3 covers 15 residues.

The DNA for the CDR3 is TGTGCCAGCAGCTTATACACTGAAGCTTTCTTT. This codes for CASSLYTEAFF. The chain is built from TRBV7-6 and TRBJ1-1; D gene uncertain. CDR1 is SGHVS and CDR2 is FNYEAQ in the germline V gene. The CDR3 runs 11 residues. Between the trimmed V and J ends, which lost 2 bases and 3 bases, there was a span of 1 base.

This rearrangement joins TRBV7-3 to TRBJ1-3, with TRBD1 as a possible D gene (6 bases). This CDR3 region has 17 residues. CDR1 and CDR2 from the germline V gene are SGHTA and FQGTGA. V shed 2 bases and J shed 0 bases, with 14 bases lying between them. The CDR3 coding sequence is TGTGCCAGCAGCTTAGGAGGGGGTCTAAACTCTGGAAACACCATATATTTT. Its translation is CASSLGGGLNSGNTIYF.

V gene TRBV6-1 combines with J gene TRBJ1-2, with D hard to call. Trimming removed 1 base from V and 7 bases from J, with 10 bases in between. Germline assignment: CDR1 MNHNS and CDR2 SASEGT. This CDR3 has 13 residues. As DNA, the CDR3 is TGTGCCAGCAGTGAAGTAGGAGGCGGTGGCTACACCTTC. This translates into CASSEVGGGGYTF.

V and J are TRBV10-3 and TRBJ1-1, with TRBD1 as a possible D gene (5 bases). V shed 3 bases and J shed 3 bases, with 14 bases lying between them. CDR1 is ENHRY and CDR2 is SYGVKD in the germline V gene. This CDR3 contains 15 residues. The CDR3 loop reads CAISDLRVGYTEAFF. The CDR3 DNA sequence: TGTGCCATCAGTGATCTCAGGGTAGGGTACACTGAAGCTTTCTTT.

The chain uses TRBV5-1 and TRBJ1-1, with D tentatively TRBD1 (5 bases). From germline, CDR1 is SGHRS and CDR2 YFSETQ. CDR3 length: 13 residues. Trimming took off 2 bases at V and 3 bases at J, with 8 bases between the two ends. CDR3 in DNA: TGCGCCAGCAGCTTCGACAGTTACACTGAAGCTTTCTTT. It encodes CASSFDSYTEAFF.

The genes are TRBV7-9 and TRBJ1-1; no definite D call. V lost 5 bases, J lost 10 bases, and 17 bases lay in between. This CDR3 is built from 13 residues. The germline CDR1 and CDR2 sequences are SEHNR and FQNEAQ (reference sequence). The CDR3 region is CASSPAGFVVAFF. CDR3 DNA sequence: TGTGCCAGCAGCCCAGCGGGGTTCGTGGTAGCTTTCTTT. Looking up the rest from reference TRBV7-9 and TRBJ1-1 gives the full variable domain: DTGVSQNPRHKITKRGQNVTFRCDPISEHNRLYWYRQTLGQGPEFLTYFQNEAQLEKSRLLSDRFSAERPKGSFSTLEIQRTEQGDSAMYLCASSPAGFVVAFFGQGTRLTVV.

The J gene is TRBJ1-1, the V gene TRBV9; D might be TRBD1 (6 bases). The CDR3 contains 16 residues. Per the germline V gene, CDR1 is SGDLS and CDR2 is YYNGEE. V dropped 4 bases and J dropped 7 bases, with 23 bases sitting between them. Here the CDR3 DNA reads TGTGCCAGCAGCCCTCCAGGTTGGGGGGGGCAGGGTGAAGCTTTCTTT. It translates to CASSPPGWGGQGEAFF.

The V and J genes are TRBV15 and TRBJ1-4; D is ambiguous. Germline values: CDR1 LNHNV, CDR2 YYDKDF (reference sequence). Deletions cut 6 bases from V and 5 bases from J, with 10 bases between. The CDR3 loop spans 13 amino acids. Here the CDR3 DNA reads TGTGCCACCAGAGTACAGCCGAATGAAAAACTGTTTTTT. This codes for CATRVQPNEKLFF.

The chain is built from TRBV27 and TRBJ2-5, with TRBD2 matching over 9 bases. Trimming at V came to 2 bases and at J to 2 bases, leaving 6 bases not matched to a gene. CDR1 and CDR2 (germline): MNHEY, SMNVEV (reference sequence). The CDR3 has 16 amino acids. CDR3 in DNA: TGTGCCAGCAGTTTAGGCGGCCTAGCGGGGCAAGAGACCCAGTACTTC. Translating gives CASSLGGLAGQETQYF.

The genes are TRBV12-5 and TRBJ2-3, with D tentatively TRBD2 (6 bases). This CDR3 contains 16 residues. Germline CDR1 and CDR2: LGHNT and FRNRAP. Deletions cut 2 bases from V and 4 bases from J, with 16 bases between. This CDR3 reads CASGLIIAEGPDTQYF. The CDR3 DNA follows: TGTGCTAGTGGTTTGATTATAGCGGAAGGGCCAGATACGCAGTATTTT. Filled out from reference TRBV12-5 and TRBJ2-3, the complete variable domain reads DARVTQTPRHKVTEMGQEVTMRCQPILGHNTVFWYRQTMMQGLELLAYFRNRAPLDDSGMPKDRFSAEMPDATLATLKIQPSEPRDSAVYFCASGLIIAEGPDTQYFGPGTRLTVL.

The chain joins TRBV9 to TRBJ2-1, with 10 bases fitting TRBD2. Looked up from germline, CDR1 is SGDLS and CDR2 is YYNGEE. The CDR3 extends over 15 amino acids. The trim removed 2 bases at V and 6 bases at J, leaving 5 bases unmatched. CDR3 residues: CASSVGTSALNEQFF. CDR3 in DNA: TGTGCCAGCAGCGTGGGGACTAGCGCACTCAATGAGCAGTTCTTC.

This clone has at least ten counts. CDR3 DNA: TGTGCCAGCAGCGCTCTAGGGGGCTACACCTTC. It yields the protein CASSALGGYTF. This chain joins TRBV9 and TRBJ1-2; D uncertain. The CDR3 consists of 11 residues. V dropped 3 bases and J dropped 8 bases, with 8 bases sitting between them. Germline values: CDR1 SGDLS, CDR2 YYNGEE.

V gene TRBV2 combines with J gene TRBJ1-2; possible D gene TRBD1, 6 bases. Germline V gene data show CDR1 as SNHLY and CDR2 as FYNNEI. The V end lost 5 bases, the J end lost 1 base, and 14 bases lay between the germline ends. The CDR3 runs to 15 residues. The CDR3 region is CASSRELQGNYGYTF. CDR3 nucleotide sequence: TGTGCCAGCAGTCGGGAACTACAGGGTAACTATGGCTACACCTTC.

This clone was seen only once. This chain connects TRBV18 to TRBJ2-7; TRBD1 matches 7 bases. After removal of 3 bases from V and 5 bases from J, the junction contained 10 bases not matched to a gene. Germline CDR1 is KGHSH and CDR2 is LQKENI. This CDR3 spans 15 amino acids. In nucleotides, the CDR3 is TGTGCCAGCTCACCGCTGACAGGGAGTTCTAACGAGCAGTACTTC. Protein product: CASSPLTGSSNEQYF.

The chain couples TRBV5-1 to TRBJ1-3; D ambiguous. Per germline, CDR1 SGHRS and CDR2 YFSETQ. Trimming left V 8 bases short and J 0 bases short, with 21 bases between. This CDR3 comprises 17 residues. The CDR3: CARFDGKRHASGNTIYF. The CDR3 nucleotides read TGCGCCAGATTCGACGGAAAACGCCATGCCTCTGGAAACACCATATATTTT.

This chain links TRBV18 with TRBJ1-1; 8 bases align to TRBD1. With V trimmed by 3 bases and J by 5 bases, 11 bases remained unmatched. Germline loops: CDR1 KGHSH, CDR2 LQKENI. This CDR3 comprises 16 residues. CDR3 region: CASSPRGDRLGTEAFF. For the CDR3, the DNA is TGTGCCAGCTCACCTCGAGGGGACAGGTTAGGGACTGAAGCTTTCTTT.